A few counts support the clone carrying this TCR beta chain. Antigen: not known. TCRdb reprocessed the reads with MiXCR, giving one entry per CDR3 protein. The table has around 900,000 distinct CDR3 sequences, roughly 30% seen once. The record originates from a study of T cell repertoires in cytomegalovirus infection. This CDR3 has 15 residues. Germline CDR1 and CDR2: LNHDA and SQIVND (reference sequence). Losses at the gene ends were 7 bases for V and 2 bases for J; bases not matched to a gene: 3. Overall study results and limits: HLA-C-restricted CMV-specific TCR beta clonotypes prevailed in the ex vivo response. Of the TCR beta families, the public ones yielded a cumulative frequency that identified carriers of CMV plus the relevant HLA.

The V and J genes are TRBV19 and TRBJ2-1; TRBD2 matches at 12 bases. This clonotype was sampled from a human donor in good health (CMV status not recorded). Some clones in this sample may be carry-over from other donors' samples. The sample in question was cultured CD8+ T cells from PBMCs, obtained from culture after CMV antigen stimulation. The CDR3 loop is CASTRTSGAYNEQFF. CDR3 DNA sequence: TGTGCCAGTACCCGGACTAGCGGGGCCTACAATGAGCAGTTCTTC.